This T cell receptor beta chain is from a study of glioma-infiltrating T cells after dendritic cell vaccination. Study overall: Dendritic cells derived from monocytes and pulsed with autologous tumor lysate formed the vaccine.

Concerning this clone: An end of the junction does not agree with germline; a read error may underlie this.

Per germline, CDR1 WSHSY and CDR2 SAAADI. The CDR3 covers 16 residues. Amplification used 60 V beta primers and 13 J beta primers. Sequencing was performed with immunoSEQ multiplex PCR; in TCRdb, only in-frame clones are kept and a portion is missing. Among around 60,000 clones listed, around nine tenths were seen once. Time point defined: after dendritic cell vaccination, including at tumor progression/relapse. Selection required adequate fresh-frozen tumor tissue plus more than two years' survival data. The source is a human donor with glioblastoma. Here the sequenced sample was blood, taken after dendritic cell vaccination. This chain joins TRBV10-2 and TRBJ1-5; a possible D gene is TRBD1 (5 bases). The CDR3 region is CASGDDSQGRNQPQHF. CDR3 sequence (DNA): TGCGCCAGCGGTGATGATTCCCAGGGTCGTAATCAGCCCCAGCATTTT.